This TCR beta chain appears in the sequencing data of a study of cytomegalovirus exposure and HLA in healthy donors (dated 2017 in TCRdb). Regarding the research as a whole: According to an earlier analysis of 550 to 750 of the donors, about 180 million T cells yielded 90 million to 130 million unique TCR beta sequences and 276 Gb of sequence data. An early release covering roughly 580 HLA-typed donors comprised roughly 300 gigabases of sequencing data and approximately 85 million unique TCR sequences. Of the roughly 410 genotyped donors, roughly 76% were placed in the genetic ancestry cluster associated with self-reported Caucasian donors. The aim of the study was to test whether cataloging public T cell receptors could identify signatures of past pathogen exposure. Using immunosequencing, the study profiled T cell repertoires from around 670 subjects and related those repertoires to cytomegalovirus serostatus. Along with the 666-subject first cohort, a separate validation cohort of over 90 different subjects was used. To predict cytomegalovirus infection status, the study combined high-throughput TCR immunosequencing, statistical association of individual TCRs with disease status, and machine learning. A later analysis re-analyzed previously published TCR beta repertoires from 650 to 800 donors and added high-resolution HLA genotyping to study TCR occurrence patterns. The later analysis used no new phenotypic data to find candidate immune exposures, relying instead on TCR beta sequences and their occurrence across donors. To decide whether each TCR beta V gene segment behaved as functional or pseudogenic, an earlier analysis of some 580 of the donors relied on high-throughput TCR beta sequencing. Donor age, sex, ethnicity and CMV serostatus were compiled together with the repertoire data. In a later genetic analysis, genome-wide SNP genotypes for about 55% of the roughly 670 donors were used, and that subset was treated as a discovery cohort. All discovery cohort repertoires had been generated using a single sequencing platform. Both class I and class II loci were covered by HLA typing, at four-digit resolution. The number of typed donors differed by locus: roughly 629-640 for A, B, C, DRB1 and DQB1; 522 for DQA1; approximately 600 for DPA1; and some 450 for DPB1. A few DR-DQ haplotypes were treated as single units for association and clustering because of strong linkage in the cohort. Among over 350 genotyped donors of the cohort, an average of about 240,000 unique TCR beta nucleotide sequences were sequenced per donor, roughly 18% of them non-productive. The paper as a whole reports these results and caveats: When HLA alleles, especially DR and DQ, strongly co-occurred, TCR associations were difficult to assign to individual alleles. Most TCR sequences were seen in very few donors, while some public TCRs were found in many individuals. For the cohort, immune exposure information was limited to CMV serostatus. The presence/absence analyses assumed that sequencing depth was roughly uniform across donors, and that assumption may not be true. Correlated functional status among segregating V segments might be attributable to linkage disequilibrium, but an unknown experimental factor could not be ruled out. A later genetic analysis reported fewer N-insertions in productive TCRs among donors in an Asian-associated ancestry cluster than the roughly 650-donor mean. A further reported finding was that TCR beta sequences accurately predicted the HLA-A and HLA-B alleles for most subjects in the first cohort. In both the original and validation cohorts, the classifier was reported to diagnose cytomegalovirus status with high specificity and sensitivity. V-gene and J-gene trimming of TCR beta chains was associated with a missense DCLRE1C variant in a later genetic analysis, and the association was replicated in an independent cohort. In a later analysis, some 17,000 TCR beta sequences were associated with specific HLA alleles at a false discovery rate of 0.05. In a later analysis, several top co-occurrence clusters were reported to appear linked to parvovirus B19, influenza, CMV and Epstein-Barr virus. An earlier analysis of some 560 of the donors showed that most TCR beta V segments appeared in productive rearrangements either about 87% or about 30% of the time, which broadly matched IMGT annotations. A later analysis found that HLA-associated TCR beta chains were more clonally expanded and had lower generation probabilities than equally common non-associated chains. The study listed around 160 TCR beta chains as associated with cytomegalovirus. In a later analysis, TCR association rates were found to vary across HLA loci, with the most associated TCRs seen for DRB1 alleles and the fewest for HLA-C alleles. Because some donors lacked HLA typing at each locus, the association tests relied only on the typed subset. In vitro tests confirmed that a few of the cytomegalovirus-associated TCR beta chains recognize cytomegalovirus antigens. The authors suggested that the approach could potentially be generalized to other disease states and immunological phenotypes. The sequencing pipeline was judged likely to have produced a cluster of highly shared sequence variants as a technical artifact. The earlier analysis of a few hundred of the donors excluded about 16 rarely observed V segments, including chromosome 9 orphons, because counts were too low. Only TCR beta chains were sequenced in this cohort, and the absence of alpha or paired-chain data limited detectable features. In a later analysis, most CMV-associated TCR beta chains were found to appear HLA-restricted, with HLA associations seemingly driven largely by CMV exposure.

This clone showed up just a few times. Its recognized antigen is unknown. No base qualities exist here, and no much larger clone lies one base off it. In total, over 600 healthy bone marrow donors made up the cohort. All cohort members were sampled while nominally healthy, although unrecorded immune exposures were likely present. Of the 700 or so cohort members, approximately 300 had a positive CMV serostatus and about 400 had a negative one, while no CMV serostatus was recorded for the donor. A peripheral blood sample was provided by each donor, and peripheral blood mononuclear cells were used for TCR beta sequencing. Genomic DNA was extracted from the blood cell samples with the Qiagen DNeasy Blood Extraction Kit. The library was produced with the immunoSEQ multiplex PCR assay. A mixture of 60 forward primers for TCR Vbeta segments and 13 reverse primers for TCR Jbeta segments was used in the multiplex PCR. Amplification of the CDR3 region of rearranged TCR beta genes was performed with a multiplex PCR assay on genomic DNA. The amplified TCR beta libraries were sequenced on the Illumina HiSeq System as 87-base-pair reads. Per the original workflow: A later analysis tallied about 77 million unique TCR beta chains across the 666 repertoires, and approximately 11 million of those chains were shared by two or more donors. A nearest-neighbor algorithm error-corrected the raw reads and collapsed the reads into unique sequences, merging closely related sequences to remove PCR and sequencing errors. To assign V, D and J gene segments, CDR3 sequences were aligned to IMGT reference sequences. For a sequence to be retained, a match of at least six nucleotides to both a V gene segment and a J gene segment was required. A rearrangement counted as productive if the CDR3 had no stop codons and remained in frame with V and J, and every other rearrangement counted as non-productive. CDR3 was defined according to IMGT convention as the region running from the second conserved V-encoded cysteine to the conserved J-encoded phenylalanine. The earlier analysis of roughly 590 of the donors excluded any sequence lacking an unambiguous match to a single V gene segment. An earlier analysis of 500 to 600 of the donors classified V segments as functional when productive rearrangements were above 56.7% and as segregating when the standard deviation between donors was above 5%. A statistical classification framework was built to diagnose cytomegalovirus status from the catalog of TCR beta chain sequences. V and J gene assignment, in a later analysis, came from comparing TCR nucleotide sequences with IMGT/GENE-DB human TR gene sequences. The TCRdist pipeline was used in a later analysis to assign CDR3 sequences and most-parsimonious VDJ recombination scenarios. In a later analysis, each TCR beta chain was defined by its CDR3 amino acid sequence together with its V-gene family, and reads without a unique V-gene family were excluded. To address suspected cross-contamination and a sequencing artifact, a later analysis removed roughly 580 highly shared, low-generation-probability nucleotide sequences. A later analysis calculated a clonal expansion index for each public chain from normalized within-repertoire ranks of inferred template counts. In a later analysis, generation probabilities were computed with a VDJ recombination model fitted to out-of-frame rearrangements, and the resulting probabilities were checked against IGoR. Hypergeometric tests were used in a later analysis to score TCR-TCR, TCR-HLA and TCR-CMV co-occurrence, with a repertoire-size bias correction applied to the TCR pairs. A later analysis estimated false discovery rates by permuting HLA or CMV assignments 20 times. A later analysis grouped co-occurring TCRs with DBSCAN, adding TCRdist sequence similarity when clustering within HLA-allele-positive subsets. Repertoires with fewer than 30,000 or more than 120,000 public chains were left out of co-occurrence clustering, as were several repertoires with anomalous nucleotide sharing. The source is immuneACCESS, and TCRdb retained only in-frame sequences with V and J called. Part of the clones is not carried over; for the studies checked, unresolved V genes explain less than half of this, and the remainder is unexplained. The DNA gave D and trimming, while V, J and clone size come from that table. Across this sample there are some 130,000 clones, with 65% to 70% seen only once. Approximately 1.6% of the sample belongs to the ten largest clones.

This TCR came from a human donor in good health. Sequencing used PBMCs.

Here is the DNA: TGTGCCAGCAGCTTAAACACAGGGGCGGGACTCCCGGATACGCAGTATTTT. Its translation is CASSLNTGAGLPDTQYF. The rearrangement combines TRBV13 with TRBJ2-3; possibly the D gene is TRBD1, per 7 matching bases. The CDR3 starts with the cysteine, ends with the phenylalanine, and has 17 residues. This entry keeps only the CDR3 DNA: 51 bases, framed from base 1. V was cut back by 2 bases and J by 6 bases, leaving a gap of 21 bases between them. Reading the germline V gene (reference sequence) gives CDR1 PRHDT and CDR2 FYEKMQ.